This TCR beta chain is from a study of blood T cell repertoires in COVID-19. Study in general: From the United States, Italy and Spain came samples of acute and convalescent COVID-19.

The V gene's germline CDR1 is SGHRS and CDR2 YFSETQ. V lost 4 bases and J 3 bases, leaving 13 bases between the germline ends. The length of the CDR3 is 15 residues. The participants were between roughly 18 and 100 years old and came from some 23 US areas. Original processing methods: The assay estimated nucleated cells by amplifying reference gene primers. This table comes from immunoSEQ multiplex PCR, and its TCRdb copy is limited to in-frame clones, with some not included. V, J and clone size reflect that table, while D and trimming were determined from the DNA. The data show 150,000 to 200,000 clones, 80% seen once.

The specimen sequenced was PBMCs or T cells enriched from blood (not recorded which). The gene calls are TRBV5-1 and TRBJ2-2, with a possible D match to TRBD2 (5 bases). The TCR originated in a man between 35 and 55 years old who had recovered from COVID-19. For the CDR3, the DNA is TGCGCCAGCAGCCCGACGGACTTTTACACCGGGGAGCTGTTTTTT. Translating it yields CASSPTDFYTGELFF.